The 21 T cell receptor beta chains given below trace back to one sample, sequenced in a study of cytomegalovirus exposure and HLA in healthy donors. Amplification used 60 Vbeta primers and 13 Jbeta primers. Some clones are missing from TCRdb's copy, which holds only in-frame ones; the method was immunoSEQ multiplex PCR. The data show 90,000 to 140,000 clones, roughly 15% seen once. The sample taken for sequencing was PBMCs. The source of these receptors is a female donor in good health and CMV-seronegative.

DNA for the CDR3: TGTGCCAGCAGCCAAGAGGAACTACAAGAGACCCAGTACTTC. Encoded protein: CASSQEELQETQYF. The chain has TRBV4-2 and TRBJ2-5; D is ambiguous. Per germline, CDR1 LGHNA and CDR2 YNFKEQ. V dropped 0 bases and J dropped 2 bases, with 7 bases sitting between them. There are 14 residues in the CDR3.

This clone was counted a few times. The chain has TRBV12-5 and TRBJ1-1; no clear D gene. The CDR3 covers 11 residues. The germline CDR1 and CDR2 sequences are LGHNT and FRNRAP. CDR3 residues: CASIRNTEAFF. CDR3 coding DNA: TGTGCGAGTATCCGGAACACTGAAGCTTTCTTT.

V and J are TRBV7-2 and TRBJ2-5; TRBD1 agrees at 7 bases. Germline CDR1 reads SGHTA; CDR2 reads FQGNSA. The CDR3 is made up of 15 amino acids. V shed 5 bases, J shed 10 bases, and the junction held 16 bases outside the gene matches. The CDR3 is CASSQDATGNRGQYF. Here the CDR3 DNA reads TGTGCCAGCAGCCAGGACGCGACGGGCAACAGGGGCCAGTACTTC. Drawing the rest from reference TRBV7-2 and TRBJ2-5, the complete variable domain is GAGVSQSPSNKVTEKGKDVELRCDPISGHTALYWYRQSLGQGLEFLIYFQGNSAPDKSGLPSDRFSAERTGGSVSTLTIQRTQQEDSAVYLCASSQDATGNRGQYFGPGTRLLVL.

The V call is TRBV30, the J call TRBJ2-7, with TRBD1 matching over 11 bases. The CDR3 is made up of 14 amino acids. From germline, CDR1 is GTSNPN and CDR2 SVGIG (reference sequence). V gave up 4 bases and J gave up 4 bases; unmatched junction bases: 6. Here the CDR3 reads CAWTADRGPYEQYF. For the CDR3, the DNA is TGTGCCTGGACCGCGGACAGGGGGCCGTACGAGCAGTACTTC.

The chain joins TRBV12-5 to TRBJ2-1; a possible D gene is TRBD2 (5 bases). Trimming pared 3 bases from V and 7 bases from J, leaving 10 bases between. The germline gives CDR1 LGHNT, CDR2 FRNRAP. This CDR3 is built from 13 residues. The CDR3 here is CASGLSGSNEQFF. The CDR3 DNA reads as TGTGCTAGTGGTTTAAGCGGATCGAATGAGCAGTTCTTC.

The chain recombines TRBV2 with TRBJ2-3, with a tentative D call TRBD1 (6 bases). The CDR3 is 14 residues long. Germline V gene sequence: CDR1 SNHLY, CDR2 FYNNEI. V was cut by 6 bases and J by 0 bases, with 10 bases left in between. The CDR3 DNA follows: TGTGCCAGCAGACGAACAGGGAGCACAGATACGCAGTATTTT. Translation gives CASRRTGSTDTQYF.

V and J are TRBV29-1 and TRBJ2-2; tentatively, D is TRBD2 (5 bases). The V and J ends lost 4 bases and 1 base respectively, with 10 bases between them. The CDR3 consists of 14 residues. Germline CDR1 reads SQVTM; CDR2 reads ANQGSEA. The CDR3, as DNA: TGCAGCGTTGTGAGCGGAGTGAACACCGGGGAGCTGTTTTTT. Translation gives CSVVSGVNTGELFF.

This clone was seen a handful of times. The chain couples TRBV19 to TRBJ1-2; D may be TRBD1 (6 bases). Trimming took off 4 bases at V and 4 bases at J, with 19 bases between the two ends. Germline loops: CDR1 LNHDA, CDR2 SQIVND (reference sequence). The CDR3 contains 16 residues. For the CDR3, the DNA is TGTGCCAGTAGTACCCAAACAGGGACCAAATTCTATGGCTACACCTTC. This sequence encodes CASSTQTGTKFYGYTF.

This clone occurred a few times. The chain joins TRBV5-4 to TRBJ1-1; D perhaps matches TRBD1 (6 bases). Trimming took 0 bases from V and 1 from J, leaving 7 bases between them. The CDR3 sequence is 14 residues long. Germline V gene sequence: CDR1 SGHNT, CDR2 YYREEE (reference sequence). The CDR3 DNA sequence: TGTGCCAGCAGCTTGGGGGGGCGGAACACTGAAGCTTTCTTT. Translated, it gives CASSLGGRNTEAFF.

V is TRBV5-4 and J is TRBJ2-1; 9 nucleotides line up with TRBD2. The CDR3 has 15 amino acids. In germline, CDR1 is SGHNT, CDR2 YYREEE (reference sequence). Trimming cost V 3 bases and J 2 bases; bases outside gene matches: 3. CDR3 region: CASSSSGAAYNEQFF. Here the CDR3 DNA reads TGTGCCAGCAGCTCTAGCGGGGCTGCCTACAATGAGCAGTTCTTC.

The V and J genes are TRBV19 and TRBJ1-5, with D unresolved. V lost 3 bases and J lost 5, with 11 bases in between. CDR1 is LNHDA and CDR2 is SQIVND in the germline V gene (reference sequence). CDR3 length equals 14 residues. CDR3 bases: TGTGCCAGTAGTATGCGGGCCCCAGATCAGCCCCAGCATTTT. This gives the protein CASSMRAPDQPQHF.

This clone was found a few times. The CDR3 bases are TGTGCCAGCAGTTTACTCTCCACTTGGGGCCGTCCAGATACGCAGTATTTT. Translating gives CASSLLSTWGRPDTQYF. The chain couples TRBV27 to TRBJ2-3, with D tentatively TRBD1 (5 bases). Trimming stripped 2 bases from V and 4 bases from J, with 19 bases between. The length of the CDR3 is 17 residues. In germline, CDR1 is MNHEY, CDR2 SMNVEV (reference sequence).

Turning to this clone: At one boundary the junction diverges from the germline segment, which might be a read error. The chain uses TRBV9 and TRBJ1-2; tentatively, D is TRBD1 (5 bases). The germline gives CDR1 SGDLS, CDR2 YYNGEE. This CDR3 is 15 amino acids long. CDR3 sequence: CASSAQGGANYSYTF. In DNA, the CDR3 is TGTGCCAGCAGCGCCCAGGGCGGCGCTAACTATAGCTACACCTTC.

This clone showed up just a few times. Other nucleotide sequences from this sample produce the same CDR3. This CDR3 reads CAISETPTPYNSPLHF. CDR3 bases: TGTGCCATCAGTGAGACCCCGACACCATATAATTCACCCCTCCACTTT. The rearrangement joins TRBV10-3 to TRBJ1-6; D uncertain. Deletions cut 2 bases from V and 4 bases from J, with 12 bases between. The germline gives CDR1 ENHRY, CDR2 SYGVKD. This CDR3 comprises 16 residues.

This CDR3 is CASSEGGRNEKLFF. The CDR3 region has the DNA TGTGCCAGCAGTGAGGGGGGGCGCAATGAAAAACTGTTTTTT. The chain combines TRBV6-1 with TRBJ1-4; TRBD1 is a possible D gene (6 bases). This CDR3 has 14 amino acids. The V and J ends lost 3 bases and 5 bases respectively, with 10 bases between them. The germline CDR1 and CDR2 sequences are MNHNS and SASEGT.

This chain joins TRBV5-6 and TRBJ1-4; D not certain. V shed 2 bases and J shed 10 bases, with 6 bases lying between them. Germline V gives CDR1 SGHDT, CDR2 YYEEEE. This CDR3 spans 11 amino acids. The chain's CDR3 is CASSFGGKLFF. In DNA, the CDR3 is TGTGCCAGCAGCTTTGGCGGAAAACTGTTTTTT. Full variable domain (missing parts from reference TRBV5-6 and TRBJ1-4): DAGVTQSPTHLIKTRGQQVTLRCSPKSGHDTVSWYQQALGQGPQFIFQYYEEEERQRGNFPDRFSGHQFPNYSSELNVNALLLGDSALYLCASSFGGKLFFGSGTQLSVL.

This clone turned up a few times. This chain uses TRBV28 with TRBJ2-5; 8 nucleotides line up with TRBD2. TRBJ2-7 matches the DNA end more closely, so the J call is doubtful. The CDR3 extends over 17 amino acids. CDR1 is MDHEN, CDR2 SYDVKM, per germline. DNA for the CDR3: TGTGCCAGCAGTCCTAACAAAGCGGGAGACTTTAACTACGAGCAGTACTTC. Protein: CASSPNKAGDFNYEQYF.

This clone was seen more than once but under ten times. The genes are TRBV10-3 and TRBJ2-3, with 9 bases lining up with TRBD2. There are 13 residues in the CDR3. After removal of 11 bases from V and 4 bases from J, the junction contained 7 bases not matched to a gene. Germline CDR1 and CDR2: ENHRY and SYGVKD. CDR3: CARLGGGADTQYF. The DNA for the CDR3 is TGTGCCCGGTTGGGCGGGGGGGCAGATACGCAGTATTTT.

This clone turned up a few times. This chain links TRBV6-5 with TRBJ1-3; 7 bases fit TRBD1. The germline gives CDR1 MNHEY, CDR2 SVGAGI. Losses at the gene ends were 5 bases for V and 4 bases for J; bases not matched to a gene: 8. This CDR3 has 15 residues. The CDR3 protein is CASSGNRGWGNTIYF. CDR3 nucleotides: TGTGCCAGCAGTGGAAACAGGGGATGGGGAAACACCATATATTTT.

This clone appeared a single time. The chain has TRBV7-2 and TRBJ1-1; 7 bases map to TRBD1. V trimming: 6 bases; J trimming: 3 bases; junction bases outside the gene matches: 10. The germline V gene encodes CDR1 SGHTA and CDR2 FQGNSA. This CDR3 region has 15 residues. The DNA for the CDR3 is TGTGCCAGCAGAGTTTCGGGACAGAAGGACACTGAAGCTTTCTTT. The encoded protein is CASRVSGQKDTEAFF.

This clone was seen only a few times. V usage is TRBV7-8 and J usage is TRBJ2-7, with D perhaps matching TRBD2 (6 bases). V gave up 8 bases and J gave up 12 bases, with 20 bases separating them. The CDR3 is 12 residues long. Per the germline V gene, CDR1 is SGHVS and CDR2 is FQNEAQ. Written as DNA, the CDR3 is TGTGCCAGCGGCCCCTTACAGACTAGGCTGTACTTC. It encodes CASGPLQTRLYF.